This T cell receptor beta chain was sequenced in a study of blood T cells in healthy people across ages. Looking at the study overall: Researchers report that template switching captured about one barcoded beta molecule per two T cells.

Whole-study findings and limits: Per million T cells, the diversity of TCR beta decreased roughly linearly as age advanced.

Primed by a sample-barcoded 5' primer and a J-beta primer mix, a second PCR proceeded for about 6 to 12 cycles. Each CDR3 protein gets one entry after TCRdb re-called the 5' RACE reads with MiXCR. The sample carries about 930,000 distinct CDR3 sequences, about 28% recorded once. In each sample, at least 6 million PBMCs were isolated. CDR1 SGHRS and CDR2 YFSETQ come from the germline V gene. V was pared by 5 bases and J by 0 bases, with 18 bases between. The CDR3 extends over 16 amino acids. In its sample, this clonotype was seen a few times. The target antigen is unknown. These sequences were also reported in another study, on T cells of mothers and their children. From that paper: Persisting microchimeric T cell clones went undetected.

Sample: blood. This clonotype was sampled from a woman aged 40 to 50 in good health. The rearrangement uses TRBV5-1 and TRBJ2-7, with a possible D match to TRBD2 (7 bases). CDR3 sequence: CASRMAPGGLSYEQYF. CDR3 bases: TGCGCCAGCAGGATGGCCCCCGGGGGGCTCTCCTACGAGCAGTACTTC.